This T cell receptor beta chain appears in the sequencing data of a study of shared clonotypes between healthy human individuals (dated by TCRdb to the early 2020s). Study-wide context: The cohort included three men and a couple of women between 18 and 49 years of age. To estimate repertoire size and how much clonotypes are shared between individuals, the study performed deep sequencing of blood TCR repertoires from a few healthy adults. Different laboratories and diverse techniques were used to prepare libraries and sequence TCR repertoires, to increase sequencing depth and limit assay-specific biases. Between about 0.85 and 9.5 billion PBMCs per donor were obtained by leukapheresis. On the study overall, not on this receptor specifically: Because the study included only a small number of donors, the genetic and exposure-history diversity represented was limited. Pairwise subsampling indicated that sequencing depth was expected to affect the degree of clonotype sharing among donors. Sampling was limited to blood, and TCR repertoires in tissue likely differ from TCR repertoires in blood.

TCR CDR3 regions were amplified from genomic DNA by multiplex PCR using the deep immunoSEQ assay. Extracted genomic DNA from each cell subset was spread evenly across all wells of several immunoSEQ 96-well plates, with each plate serving as a replicate. For unsorted PBMC, 300 ng genomic DNA, equal to tens of thousands of T cell genomes, was loaded into each replicate PCR. Ten immunoSEQ deep assay plates were used to sequence unsorted PBMC genomic DNA. Purified libraries were quantified with a Qubit 3.0 fluorometer, sized on a Bioanalyzer 2100, and re-quantified with the KAPA Library Quantification kit. Each immunoSEQ 96-well plate was sequenced on its own single-read 150-cycle Illumina NextSeq 550 flow cell. Processing in the source paper ran as follows. Because the immunoSEQ output included only junctional sequences and no quality scores, the filtering could not be the same as the filtering used for full-length reads. Sequences were annotated with PyIR, a Python wrapper for IgBLAST v1.9, using IMGT germline references to assign V/J genes and CDR3. Reads were filtered out if the reads had weak V/J assignments (E-value above 1e-6), no CDR3, stop codons, out-of-frame junctions, or ambiguous translated residues. V3J clonotypes were defined as sequences sharing the same inferred V gene, J gene, and CDR3 amino acid sequence. To compute the percentage overlap between repertoires, the number of shared unique clonotypes was divided by the size of the smaller repertoire. Richness of each repertoire was evaluated using RTK rarefaction, the Chao1 estimator, and Recon v2.1 estimates of unobserved clonotypes. TCRdb limited this immuneACCESS table to in-frame rearrangements with V and J called. A share of clones is missing; checked studies link under half to unresolved V genes, and the rest is unexplained. V, J and clone size are those of that table, while D and trimming were read from the DNA. A total of about 470,000 clones appear in this sample, about four fifths of them only once. About 13% of the sample comes from the top ten.

For this clone: Its antigen remains undetermined. Per-base qualities were not stored, and no clone one base away is much larger.

Healthy HIV-negative adults with no recently reported acute infections or vaccinations were included as donors. Every donor was a Caucasian adult residing in Nashville, Tennessee, USA. For unsorted samples, roughly 86 million PBMCs were counted and genomic DNA was extracted with the QIAamp DNA Blood Mini kit. After blood collection by leukapheresis, PBMCs were isolated using Ficoll-Histopaque density gradient centrifugation and then cryopreserved in the vapor phase of liquid nitrogen. Unmatched junction bases come to 6, with V trimmed by 6 bases and J by 3 bases. The CDR3 covers 15 residues, taking in both the cysteine and the phenylalanine. Left in the record is the CDR3 DNA by itself, 45 bases read in frame from the first base. From the germline V gene, CDR1 is SNHLY and CDR2 is FYNNEI.

The rearranged segments are TRBV2 and TRBJ1-4, and 8 junctional nucleotides match TRBD1. This TCR came from a woman aged 40 to 50 in good health. Some clones in this sample may be carry-over from other donors' samples. Material: PBMCs. The nucleotide sequence is given as TGTGCCAGCAGGGACAGGGCTCGGCCTAATGAAAAACTGTTTTTT. Translated, it reads CASRDRARPNEKLFF.